This T cell receptor (beta chain) is from a study of T cell repertoires in cytomegalovirus infection. Study-wide context: Both CMV infection and a matching HLA type were indicated by public TCR beta signatures.

Looked up from germline, CDR1 is SNHLY and CDR2 is FYNNEI. The CDR3 covers 14 residues. J gave up 8 bases and V 3 bases, and 7 bases lay outside the gene matches. General study results and limits: The ex vivo response showed dominance by HLA-C-restricted CMV-specific TCR beta clonotypes. Accumulated public TCR beta family frequency recognized individuals carrying CMV together with the relevant HLA.

TCRdb passed the reads through MiXCR, listing each CDR3 protein once. The table records approximately 500,000 distinct CDR3 sequences, roughly 12% of them present only once. Details on this clonotype: Its antigen is still unknown.

Material for sequencing was PBMCs. This rearrangement joins TRBV2 to TRBJ2-1; 7 bases are shared with TRBD2. This receptor was obtained from a human donor in good health (CMV status not recorded). Some clones in this sample may be carry-over from other donors' samples. This chain's CDR3 is CASSDRGSLHEQFF. DNA for the CDR3: TGTGCCAGCAGTGATCGCGGGAGCCTCCATGAGCAGTTCTTC.